The subject of this entry is one T cell receptor beta chain. This specimen belongs to a study of blood T cell repertoires in COVID-19. Study details: The cDNA or gDNA used as material had been derived from T cells, B-cell-depleted T cells, or PBMCs.

Method: immunoSEQ multiplex PCR; TCRdb's copy keeps in-frame clones and lacks some. This table has about 59,000 clones, over 70% appearing once. Germline CDR1 GTSNPN, CDR2 SVGIG (reference sequence). This CDR3 has 16 amino acids. Germline trimming cut 2 bases from V and 4 bases from J; bases unmatched to any gene: 13. The clonotype was recovered from a woman between 65 and 79 years old with acute or convalescent COVID-19. The sample consisted of peripheral blood. The genes are TRBV30 and TRBJ1-1; 7 positions agree with TRBD1. The CDR3 protein is CAWSLRQGGSVTEAFF. Here the CDR3 DNA reads TGTGCCTGGAGTCTCAGACAGGGCGGGTCGGTCACTGAAGCTTTCTTT.